This T cell receptor beta chain derives from a study of T cells in Graves' hyperthyroidism and ophthalmopathy. Turning to the study itself: Peripheral blood was drawn at first diagnosis, prior to all treatment.

Patients having uncontrolled infection, another autoimmune disease, pregnancy or lactation were not included. Details on this clonotype: Its matching antigen is unknown.

RNA transcripts provided the source from which TCR beta CDR3 regions were amplified. Carried out on the TCR CDR3, a first-round RT-PCR used the HTBI primer set. TCRdb processed the multiplex PCR reads anew with MiXCR; each CDR3 protein has one entry. The data contain roughly 300,000 distinct CDR3 sequences, 15% to 20% of them singletons. The CDR3 extends over 15 amino acids. The germline gives CDR1 SGDLS, CDR2 YYNGEE. J was trimmed by 5 bases and V by 4 bases; bases with no gene match: 7. The study, taken as a whole, reports: The model foresaw ophthalmopathy a median about 6.5 months prior to onset. Blood also held most thyroid clonotypes expanded beyond 0.001.

The sequenced material came from blood. The chain has TRBV9 and TRBJ2-5, with 11 positions matching TRBD2. The TCR was taken from a woman aged 50 to 60 with Graves' hyperthyroidism. The CDR3 is CASSPAGTSGETQYF. As DNA, the CDR3 is TGTGCCAGCAGCCCCGCCGGGACTAGCGGCGAGACCCAGTACTTC.